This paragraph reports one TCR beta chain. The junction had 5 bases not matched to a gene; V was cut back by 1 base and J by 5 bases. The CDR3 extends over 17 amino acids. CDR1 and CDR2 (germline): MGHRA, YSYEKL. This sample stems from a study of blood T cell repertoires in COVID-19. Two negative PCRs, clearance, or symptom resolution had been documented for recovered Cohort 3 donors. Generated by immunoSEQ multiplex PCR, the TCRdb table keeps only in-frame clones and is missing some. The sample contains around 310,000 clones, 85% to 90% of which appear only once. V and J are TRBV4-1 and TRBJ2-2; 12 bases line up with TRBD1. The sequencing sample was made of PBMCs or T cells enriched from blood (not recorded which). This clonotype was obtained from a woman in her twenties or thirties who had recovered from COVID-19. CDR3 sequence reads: CASSQGGTGGLTGELFF. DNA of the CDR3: TGCGCCAGCAGCCAAGGAGGGACAGGGGGCCTAACCGGGGAGCTGTTTTTT.